These 10 T cell receptor beta chains came from one sample sequenced in a study of blood T cell repertoires in COVID-19. Libraries were prepared by immunoSEQ multiplex PCR; TCRdb keeps only in-frame clonotypes and omits some of them. Of roughly 210,000 clones listed, under 90% are singletons. The specimen sequenced was peripheral blood. The receptors originated from a woman older than 75 with COVID-19, enrolled during active disease.

This clone occurred once. CDR3 DNA sequence: TGTGCCAGTAGTTCAGGTCGCTCTAACTATGGCTACACCTTC. It encodes CASSSGRSNYGYTF. V gene TRBV19 combines with J gene TRBJ1-2; D is unresolved. The CDR3 sequence is 14 residues long. The V and J ends lost 5 bases and 0 bases respectively, with 10 bases between them. In germline, CDR1 is LNHDA, CDR2 SQIVND (reference sequence).

J is TRBJ2-3 and V is TRBV5-4, with a weak D call TRBD2 (6 bases). CDR3 size: 16 residues. Trimming shortened V by 4 bases and J by 0 bases, and 15 bases separated the two germline ends. The germline gives CDR1 SGHNT, CDR2 YYREEE (reference sequence). The CDR3 region is CASSPAFGGSTDTQYF. CDR3 nucleotide sequence: TGTGCCAGCAGCCCTGCGTTCGGGGGAAGCACAGATACGCAGTATTTT.

This clone appeared a few times. This chain connects TRBV5-4 to TRBJ1-1, with 9 positions matching TRBD1. This CDR3 has 14 amino acids. Looked up from germline, CDR1 is SGHNT and CDR2 is YYREEE (reference sequence). V lost 4 bases, J lost 5 bases, and 6 bases stayed unmatched. The chain's CDR3 is CASSTGTGNTEAFF. The CDR3 DNA sequence: TGTGCCAGCAGCACCGGGACAGGGAATACTGAAGCTTTCTTT.

This rearrangement joins TRBV5-1 to TRBJ2-5, with a weak D call TRBD1 (5 bases). Per the germline V gene, CDR1 is SGHRS and CDR2 is YFSETQ. Trimming took off 4 bases at V and 1 base at J, with 14 bases between the two ends. The CDR3 spans 15 residues. The CDR3 sequence: CASSPVPQGQETQYF. In DNA form, the CDR3 reads TGCGCCAGCAGCCCGGTCCCTCAGGGCCAAGAGACCCAGTACTTC. Using reference TRBV5-1 and TRBJ2-5 for the parts outside the CDR3, the full variable domain is KAGVTQTPRYLIKTRGQQVTLSCSPISGHRSVSWYQQTPGQGLQFLFEYFSETQRNKGNFPGRFSGRQFSNSRSEMNVSTLELGDSALYLCASSPVPQGQETQYFGPGTRLLVL.

The chain couples TRBV11-3 to TRBJ2-1; TRBD1 matches 7 bases. V shed 5 bases, J shed 6 bases, and the junction held 7 bases outside the gene matches. Germline V gives CDR1 SGHNT, CDR2 YENEEA. The CDR3 is 14 residues long. DNA of the CDR3: TGTGCCAGCAGCCACAGGGACAGTTTCAATGAGCAGTTCTTC. Translation: CASSHRDSFNEQFF.

V gene TRBV2 combines with J gene TRBJ2-7; TRBD2 agrees at 8 bases. The V gene's germline CDR1 is SNHLY and CDR2 FYNNEI. With 7 bases clipped from V and 0 bases from J, the junction kept 5 bases outside the gene matches. This CDR3 is 14 amino acids long. The CDR3: CASMAGGVSYEQYF. The DNA of the CDR3 is TGTGCCAGCATGGCGGGAGGTGTCTCCTACGAGCAGTACTTC.

This clone has only a few counts. The chain has TRBV30 and TRBJ2-5; D is uncertain. Trimming removed 2 bases from V and 5 bases from J, with 3 bases in between. Germline V CDR1 and CDR2: GTSNPN, SVGIG (reference sequence). CDR3 length equals 10 residues. The CDR3 spells CAWSQETQYF. The DNA for the CDR3 is TGTGCCTGGAGTCAGGAGACCCAGTACTTC.

The V call is TRBV20-1, the J call TRBJ2-7; D remains unclear. This CDR3 has 11 amino acids. With 0 bases removed from V and 3 bases from J, the gap between germline ends came to 3 bases. Germline CDR1 and CDR2: DFQATT and SNEGSKA (reference sequence). The chain's CDR3 is CSARDSYEQYF. In DNA form, the CDR3 reads TGCAGTGCTAGAGACAGCTACGAGCAGTACTTC.

This clone has only one observation. The CDR3 protein is CASSLRAGELGDTQYF. CDR3 bases: TGTGCCAGCAGCTTAAGAGCGGGGGAACTCGGAGATACGCAGTATTTT. The genes are TRBV7-9 and TRBJ2-3; 8 bases agree with TRBD2. The length of the CDR3 is 16 residues. J gave up 5 bases and V 2 bases, and 9 bases lay outside the gene matches. Germline V gene lookup returns CDR1 SEHNR and CDR2 FQNEAQ (reference sequence).

The V and J genes are TRBV19 and TRBJ1-2; D not certain. The V gene lost 5 bases and the J gene lost 3 bases, with 10 bases spanning the gap. The germline CDR1 and CDR2 sequences are LNHDA and SQIVND (reference sequence). The CDR3 has 13 amino acids. The CDR3 DNA reads as TGTGCCAGTAGTTTGAAAAGAGACTATGGCTACACCTTC. This translates into CASSLKRDYGYTF.